The next 27 T cell receptor beta chains were all read from a single sample in a study of pediatric ulcerative colitis. Assay: immunoSEQ multiplex PCR; the TCRdb copy retains only in-frame clones and omits some. This sample has around 65,000 clones, with 75% to 85% found just once. The sample taken for sequencing was blood. The receptors derive from a boy aged 5-17 years with moderate ulcerative colitis.

This chain links TRBV2 with TRBJ2-5; a weak D match, TRBD1 (6 bases). Germline V gene sequence: CDR1 SNHLY, CDR2 FYNNEI. The CDR3 spans 16 residues. V lost 3 bases to trimming and J lost 1 base, with 15 bases between them. The CDR3 coding sequence is TGTGCCAGCAGTGACCAGAAAAGGGGGAGCCAAGAGACCCAGTACTTC. It yields the protein CASSDQKRGSQETQYF. Full variable domain (missing parts from reference TRBV2 and TRBJ2-5): EPEVTQTPSHQVTQMGQEVILRCVPISNHLYFYWYRQILGQKVEFLVSFYNNEISEKSEIFDDQFSVERPDGSNFTLKIRSTKLEDSAMYFCASSDQKRGSQETQYFGPGTRLLVL.

The chain is built from TRBV10-1 and TRBJ2-3; D gene unclear. This CDR3 is 14 amino acids long. Looked up from germline, CDR1 is WNHNN and CDR2 is SYGVQD (reference sequence). V gave up 4 bases and J gave up 1 base, with 9 bases separating them. In DNA form, the CDR3 reads TGCGCCAGCAGTGTGGCAGGTGGCACAGATACGCAGTATTTT. Its translation is CASSVAGGTDTQYF.

The chain joins TRBV14 to TRBJ1-2; 12 bases agree with TRBD1. Germline V gene lookup returns CDR1 SGHDN and CDR2 FVKESK. The CDR3 is 18 residues long. V shed 0 bases, J shed 4 bases, and the junction held 9 bases outside the gene matches. CDR3 region: CASSQEGTGGWRSYGYTF. In DNA form, the CDR3 reads TGTGCCAGCAGCCAAGAAGGGACAGGGGGCTGGAGGAGCTATGGCTACACCTTC.

The chain has TRBV5-1 and TRBJ2-1, with 9 nucleotides matching TRBD1. Germline V CDR1 and CDR2: SGHRS, YFSETQ. The CDR3 covers 14 residues. Trimming cost V 5 bases and J 7 bases; bases outside gene matches: 7. The CDR3 is CASRSTGGRNEQFF. The CDR3 nucleotides are TGCGCCAGCAGAAGTACAGGGGGCCGGAATGAGCAGTTCTTC.

V usage is TRBV18 and J usage is TRBJ1-1; possible D gene TRBD1, 5 bases. The CDR3 totals 13 residues. V was shortened by 6 bases and J by 3 bases, with 11 bases between the two germline ends. Germline V lookup: CDR1 KGHSH, CDR2 LQKENI. The CDR3 sequence: CASSPGRDTEAFF. In nucleotides, the CDR3 is TGTGCCAGCTCCCCGGGACGGGACACTGAAGCTTTCTTT.

The chain carries TRBV5-4 and TRBJ2-1; D could derive from TRBD1 or TRBD2 (5 bases each). V gave up 4 bases and J gave up 5 bases, with 19 bases separating them. The CDR3 runs to 16 residues. Per the germline V gene, CDR1 is SGHNT and CDR2 is YYREEE (reference sequence). CDR3 region: CASSPGAPGVNNEQFF. CDR3 nucleotide sequence: TGTGCCAGCAGCCCCGGGGCACCCGGGGTCAACAATGAGCAGTTCTTC.

CDR3 loop: CASSASTGEEETQYF. CDR3 nucleotide sequence: TGTGCCAGCAGCGCCAGTACTGGGGAAGAAGAGACCCAGTACTTC. V is TRBV9 and J is TRBJ2-5; no firm D call. Germline CDR1 SGDLS, CDR2 YYNGEE. The CDR3 consists of 15 residues. The V and J ends lost 3 bases and 3 bases respectively, with 15 bases between them.

The rearrangement uses TRBV7-9 and TRBJ2-1; D unclear. CDR1 SEHNR and CDR2 FQNEAQ come from the germline V gene (reference sequence). The CDR3 is 14 residues long. Trimming took 2 bases from V and 0 from J, leaving 5 bases between them. CDR3 region: CASSLLSSYNEQFF. CDR3 sequence (DNA): TGTGCCAGCAGCTTACTAAGCTCCTACAATGAGCAGTTCTTC.

V usage is TRBV27 and J usage is TRBJ1-1; tentatively, D is TRBD1 (5 bases). The CDR3 consists of 14 residues. V lost 3 bases and J lost 4, with 12 bases in between. Germline CDR1 is MNHEY and CDR2 is SMNVEV (reference sequence). The CDR3 DNA is TGTGCCAGCAGTTTGGCGCCTGGGGGCACTGAAGCTTTCTTT. Its protein is CASSLAPGGTEAFF.

V and J are TRBV5-1 and TRBJ2-1, with 11 bases identical to TRBD2. Germline V lookup: CDR1 SGHRS, CDR2 YFSETQ. V trimming: 6 bases; J trimming: 7 bases; junction bases outside the gene matches: 6. The length of the CDR3 is 14 residues. The CDR3 loop is CASTASGGINEQFF. In DNA, the CDR3 is TGCGCCAGCACCGCTAGCGGGGGGATAAATGAGCAGTTCTTC.

The J gene is TRBJ2-3, the V gene TRBV2; the match to TRBD1 covers 7 bases. The ends lost 6 bases at V and 4 bases at J; junction bases unmatched: 10. Germline CDR1 is SNHLY and CDR2 is FYNNEI. This CDR3 is 15 amino acids long. This CDR3 reads CASRDNRGRADTQYF. In DNA form, the CDR3 reads TGTGCCAGCAGAGATAACAGGGGAAGGGCAGATACGCAGTATTTT.

The rearrangement links TRBV5-4 to TRBJ2-5, with D perhaps matching TRBD1 (5 bases). Germline CDR1 SGHNT, CDR2 YYREEE (reference sequence). The CDR3 contains 15 residues. V gave up 5 bases and J gave up 1 base, with 15 bases separating them. The CDR3 bases are TGTGCCAGCAGTTTTCCCCTACAGGCCCAAGAGACCCAGTACTTC. Translated: CASSFPLQAQETQYF. The full variable domain, completed using reference TRBV5-4 and TRBJ2-5, is ETGVTQSPTHLIKTRGQQVTLRCSSQSGHNTVSWYQQALGQGPQFIFQYYREEENGRGNFPPRFSGLQFPNYSSELNVNALELDDSALYLCASSFPLQAQETQYFGPGTRLLVL.

The chain employs TRBV19 and TRBJ1-3, with 9 bases that match TRBD1. This CDR3 contains 15 residues. The junction had 1 base not matched to a gene; V was cut back by 3 bases and J by 1 base. In germline, CDR1 is LNHDA, CDR2 SQIVND (reference sequence). CDR3 in amino acids: CASSIGTGSGNTIYF. The CDR3 region has the DNA TGTGCCAGTAGTATTGGGACAGGGTCTGGAAACACCATATATTTT.

The chain joins TRBV6-5 to TRBJ2-7; D call uncertain. Deletions cut 0 bases from V and 6 bases from J, with 6 bases between. Germline assignment: CDR1 MNHEY and CDR2 SVGAGI. There are 12 residues in the CDR3. CDR3 DNA: TGTGCCAGCAGTTACTCGGTAGGCGAGCAGTACTTC. It codes for CASSYSVGEQYF.

This clone has just one count. The chain combines TRBV4-3 with TRBJ2-3; D gene ambiguous. This CDR3 is built from 16 residues. Germline CDR1 and CDR2: LGHNA and YSLEER. Trimming shortened V by 1 base and J by 0 bases, and 11 bases separated the two germline ends. The CDR3 nucleotides read TGCGCCAGCAGCCAAGCGGGTCCGGTTAGCACAGATACGCAGTATTTT. Its translation: CASSQAGPVSTDTQYF.

The chain is built from TRBV6-5 and TRBJ2-3; 7 nucleotides align to TRBD1. Germline-derived CDR1 and CDR2 are MNHEY and SVGAGI. This CDR3 spans 16 amino acids. The ends lost 2 bases at V and 4 bases at J; junction bases unmatched: 9. The CDR3 DNA sequence: TGTGCCAGCAGTTACCCGGGCAGGGGGTCGTCAGATACGCAGTATTTT. Its translation: CASSYPGRGSSDTQYF.

The chain links TRBV7-6 to TRBJ2-1; perhaps TRBD1 as D (6 bases). Germline CDR1 and CDR2: SGHVS and FNYEAQ. V was trimmed by 4 bases and J by 10 bases, leaving 14 bases between them. The CDR3 is made up of 13 amino acids. The CDR3: CASSSETGIEQFF. The CDR3 DNA sequence: TGTGCCAGCAGCTCGGAAACAGGGATAGAGCAGTTCTTC.

The gene calls are TRBV25-1 and TRBJ2-3; D unclear. Germline CDR1 and CDR2: MGHDK and SYGVNS. Trimming took 3 bases from V and 0 from J, leaving 7 bases between them. CDR3 size: 14 residues. The CDR3 region has the DNA TGTGCCAGCAGTGATTGGCAGAGCACAGATACGCAGTATTTT. This sequence encodes CASSDWQSTDTQYF.

This sequence joins TRBV18 and TRBJ1-1; no clear D gene. From germline, CDR1 is KGHSH and CDR2 LQKENI. V lost 1 base and J lost 5, with 14 bases in between. This CDR3 contains 15 residues. CDR3 in DNA: TGTGCCAGCTCACCACTAGTTAATATGGGGACTGAAGCTTTCTTT. Amino acid sequence: CASSPLVNMGTEAFF.

The gene calls are TRBV11-3 and TRBJ2-3; unclear D gene. This CDR3 has 13 amino acids. V was pared by 6 bases and J by 6 bases, with 13 bases between. Germline V gene lookup returns CDR1 SGHNT and CDR2 YENEEA. DNA of the CDR3: TGTGCCAGCAGTTGGACGGGTGGCGATACGCAGTATTTT. It is translated as CASSWTGGDTQYF.

This clone came up once. The CDR3 is CASSSTTRQGDYNEQFF. The CDR3 DNA reads as TGTGCCAGCAGTTCGACAACACGACAGGGGGACTACAATGAGCAGTTCTTC. The chain has TRBV7-2 and TRBJ2-1; TRBD1 matches at 9 bases. Germline-derived CDR1 and CDR2 are SGHTA and FQGNSA. CDR3 length equals 17 residues. With 6 bases clipped from V and 3 bases from J, the junction kept 12 bases outside the gene matches.

The rearrangement uses TRBV27 and TRBJ2-5, with a weak D call TRBD2 (6 bases). Germline CDR1 reads MNHEY; CDR2 reads SMNVEV (reference sequence). Trimming cost V 4 bases and J 1 base, with 13 bases left between them. The CDR3 contains 15 residues. The CDR3 DNA is TGTGCCAGCAGTTCAAAGGGACTGCGCCAAGAGACCCAGTACTTC. Amino acid sequence: CASSSKGLRQETQYF.

The chain carries TRBV5-1 and TRBJ2-2, with 13 bases lining up with TRBD2. Germline loops: CDR1 SGHRS, CDR2 YFSETQ. The CDR3 consists of 16 residues. The J segment lost 7 bases and the V segment lost 3 bases, leaving 6 bases of the junction unmatched. For the CDR3, the DNA is TGCGCCAGCAGCTCGACTAGCGGGGGGTTTATCGGGGAGCTGTTTTTT. Translated: CASSSTSGGFIGELFF.

This clone has a single count. This chain joins TRBV5-1 and TRBJ2-1, with D unresolved. CDR1 and CDR2 (germline): SGHRS, YFSETQ. The V gene lost 5 bases and the J gene lost 2 bases, with 11 bases spanning the gap. The CDR3 extends over 14 amino acids. The chain's CDR3 is CASSRSLAYNEQFF. The CDR3 DNA is TGCGCCAGCAGTCGGAGCTTAGCCTACAATGAGCAGTTCTTC.

The V call is TRBV4-1, the J call TRBJ2-2; 9 bases agree with TRBD1. Germline V gives CDR1 MGHRA, CDR2 YSYEKL. The CDR3 sequence is 16 residues long. The V gene end was trimmed by 5 bases and the J gene end by 0 bases; junction bases not matched to a gene: 4. This CDR3 reads CASSSRTGANTGELFF. CDR3 DNA sequence: TGCGCCAGCAGCTCTCGGACAGGGGCGAACACCGGGGAGCTGTTTTTT.

In this sample, this clone turned up once. The chain combines TRBV5-6 with TRBJ1-4, with D tentatively TRBD1 (5 bases). The V gene lost 1 base and the J gene lost 8 bases, with 12 bases spanning the gap. In germline, CDR1 is SGHDT, CDR2 YYEEEE. CDR3 size: 14 residues. The CDR3 here is CASSLQGPDEKLFF. CDR3 DNA: TGTGCCAGCAGCTTGCAGGGTCCGGACGAAAAACTGTTTTTT.

The chain is built from TRBV7-5 and TRBJ1-1. TRBV7-5 is a pseudogene segment. The CDR3 length is 12 residues. CDR3 nucleotides: TGTGTCAGAAGCTTAGCGAACACTGAAGCTTTCTTT. Protein sequence: CVRSLANTEAFF.